The 17 T cell receptor beta chains below all came from one sample that was sequenced in a study of blood T cell repertoires in COVID-19. TCRdb's table, derived via immunoSEQ multiplex PCR, lists solely in-frame clones and lacks some. The sample has about 68,000 clones; 70% to 90% are singletons. Sequencing was done on a sample of peripheral blood. The receptors come from a woman in her 50s with COVID-19, enrolled during active disease.

CDR3 nucleotide sequence: TGTGCCAGCAGTTACCTCACGGCCCAGTACTTC. Translation: CASSYLTAQYF. The chain employs TRBV6-2 or TRBV6-3 and TRBJ2-5; D is undetermined. V was shortened by 2 bases and J by 9 bases, with 7 bases between the two germline ends. This CDR3 has 11 residues. The V gene's germline CDR1 is MNHEY and CDR2 SVGEGT.

J is TRBJ1-1 and V is TRBV5-1, with 7 positions matching TRBD1. This CDR3 is 14 amino acids long. Unmatched junction bases numbered 8, after V lost 7 bases and J lost 2 bases. The germline gives CDR1 SGHRS, CDR2 YFSETQ. The CDR3 here is CASAPSGGNTEAFF. CDR3 coding DNA: TGCGCCAGCGCCCCCTCAGGGGGTAACACTGAAGCTTTCTTT.

J is TRBJ2-2 and V is TRBV9; a weak D match, TRBD1 (5 bases). Looked up from germline, CDR1 is SGDLS and CDR2 is YYNGEE. Trimming removed 0 bases from V and 6 bases from J, with 6 bases in between. This CDR3 is built from 13 residues. CDR3 protein: CASSVGGAGELFF. The CDR3 coding sequence is TGTGCCAGCAGCGTAGGGGGCGCCGGGGAGCTGTTTTTT.

The genes are TRBV7-6 and TRBJ2-7, with 9 bases matching TRBD2. CDR1 and CDR2 from the germline V gene are SGHVS and FNYEAQ. The CDR3 sequence is 15 residues long. Germline trimming cut 5 bases from V and 5 bases from J; bases unmatched to any gene: 10. CDR3 sequence reads: CASSPRVSGSNEQYF. The CDR3, as DNA: TGTGCCAGCAGCCCACGTGTTAGCGGGAGTAACGAGCAGTACTTC. The whole variable domain, remainder taken from reference TRBV7-6 and TRBJ2-7, is GAGVSQSPRYKVTKRGQDVALRCDPISGHVSLYWYRQALGQGPEFLTYFNYEAQQDKSGLPNDRFSAERPEGSISTLTIQRTEQRDSAMYRCASSPRVSGSNEQYFGPGTRLTVT.

CDR3 sequence reads: CASSSTGTGTEAFF. The CDR3 region has the DNA TGTGCCAGCAGTTCGACAGGGACGGGGACTGAAGCTTTCTTT. The V and J genes are TRBV27 and TRBJ1-1; 7 bases match TRBD1. CDR1 is MNHEY and CDR2 is SMNVEV in the germline V gene (reference sequence). This CDR3 is 14 amino acids long. After removal of 4 bases from V and 5 bases from J, the junction contained 7 bases not matched to a gene.

This sequence joins TRBV2 and TRBJ2-7, with D possibly matching TRBD2 (5 bases). V lost 7 bases to trimming and J lost 4 bases, with 17 bases between them. This CDR3 comprises 14 residues. CDR1 and CDR2 from the germline V gene are SNHLY and FYNNEI. The CDR3 region is CASNLGPGRYEQYF. Here the CDR3 DNA reads TGTGCCAGCAATCTAGGTCCGGGGAGATACGAGCAGTACTTC.

For the CDR3, the DNA is TGTGCCAGCAGCCCCCCAGGCGGGAGCACAGATACGCAGTATTTT. Its translation is CASSPPGGSTDTQYF. The chain has TRBV11-1 and TRBJ2-3; possibly TRBD2 for D (5 bases). Trimming stripped 5 bases from V and 0 bases from J, with 12 bases between. The CDR3 spans 15 residues. Germline V lookup: CDR1 SGHAT, CDR2 FQDESV (reference sequence).

Only a few counts were recorded for this clone. This rearrangement joins TRBV29-1 to TRBJ1-2, with a possible D match to TRBD1 (6 bases). The CDR3 runs to 10 residues. Trimming left V 4 bases short and J 7 bases short, with 7 bases between. The germline V gene encodes CDR1 SQVTM and CDR2 ANQGSEA. CDR3 in amino acids: CSVGGGGYTF. For the CDR3, the DNA is TGCAGCGTTGGAGGGGGTGGCTACACCTTC.

The V call is TRBV3-1 (or the pseudogene TRBV3-2), the J call TRBJ2-2; D is undetermined. The CDR3 is made up of 14 amino acids. V was trimmed by 2 bases and J by 5 bases, leaving 9 bases between them. Germline assignment: CDR1 LGHDT and CDR2 YNNKEL (reference sequence). CDR3 in DNA: TGTGCCAGCAGCCAAAATCCAGGTACCGGGGAGCTGTTTTTT. Encoded protein: CASSQNPGTGELFF.

The chain combines TRBV18 with TRBJ1-5, with D possibly TRBD1 on 5 matching bases. CDR1 is KGHSH, CDR2 LQKENI, per germline. V was shortened by 6 bases and J by 3 bases, with 12 bases between the two germline ends. The CDR3 covers 14 residues. The CDR3 is CASSPRVINQPQHF. In nucleotides, the CDR3 is TGTGCCAGCTCTCCCAGGGTAATCAATCAGCCCCAGCATTTT.

V and J are TRBV11-2 and TRBJ2-1; no clear D gene. This CDR3 has 12 amino acids. Looked up from germline, CDR1 is SGHAT and CDR2 is FQNNGV. Trimming removed 5 bases from V and 9 bases from J, with 11 bases in between. CDR3 in amino acids: CASSPTRGEQFF. The CDR3, as DNA: TGTGCCAGCAGCCCCACCCGCGGTGAGCAGTTCTTC.

This rearrangement joins TRBV29-1 to TRBJ2-1, with TRBD2 identical over 8 bases. Germline values: CDR1 SQVTM, CDR2 ANQGSEA. The CDR3 totals 15 residues. Trimming at V came to 4 bases and at J to 3 bases, leaving 8 bases not matched to a gene. In DNA form, the CDR3 reads TGCAGCGTTGTGATCCTAGCGGGTAGCTACAATGAGCAGTTCTTC. Encoded protein: CSVVILAGSYNEQFF.

The chain combines TRBV11-3 with TRBJ2-1; the match to TRBD1 covers 7 bases. CDR3 length: 14 amino acids. Germline CDR1 is SGHNT and CDR2 is YENEEA. Trimming cost V 4 bases and J 13 bases; bases outside gene matches: 13. The DNA for the CDR3 is TGTGCCAGCAGCTCCGGAGTTGGAAGGGACAGACAGTTCTTC. Translating gives CASSSGVGRDRQFF. Full variable domain (missing parts from reference TRBV11-3 and TRBJ2-1): EAGVVQSPRYKIIEKKQPVAFWCNPISGHNTLYWYLQNLGQGPELLIRYENEEAVDDSQLPKDRFSAERLKGVDSTLKIQPAELGDSAVYLCASSSGVGRDRQFFGPGTRLTVL.

The V call is TRBV30, the J call TRBJ2-7, with 11 nucleotides matching TRBD2. There are 13 residues in the CDR3. V lost 4 bases and J lost 10; bases outside the gene matches: 9. Germline V gene lookup returns CDR1 GTSNPN and CDR2 SVGIG (reference sequence). CDR3 region: CAWTWLAGGEQYF. The CDR3 bases are TGTGCCTGGACGTGGCTAGCGGGAGGCGAACAGTACTTC.

This sequence joins TRBV11-3 and TRBJ2-7, with D maybe TRBD1 (6 bases). Between the trimmed V and J ends, which lost 1 base and 8 bases, there was a span of 21 bases. Germline V CDR1 and CDR2: SGHNT, YENEEA. This CDR3 region has 16 residues. Written as DNA, the CDR3 is TGTGCCAGCAGCTTAGTTATGACAGGCTATTTACGCCAGCAGTACTTC. Translated: CASSLVMTGYLRQQYF.

The chain recombines TRBV28 with TRBJ2-2; TRBD2 matches 14 bases. Germline V gene lookup returns CDR1 MDHEN and CDR2 SYDVKM. The junction had 4 bases not matched to a gene; V was cut back by 6 bases and J by 4 bases. The CDR3 totals 16 residues. The CDR3 DNA sequence: TGTGCCAGCAGATTTGGACTAGCGGGAGGCACCGGGGAGCTGTTTTTT. Amino acid sequence: CASRFGLAGGTGELFF.

This sequence joins TRBV9 and TRBJ2-7; 8 nucleotides agree with TRBD2. V was clipped by 0 bases and J by 2 bases; unmatched bases: 19. The CDR3 contains 20 residues. Looked up from germline, CDR1 is SGDLS and CDR2 is YYNGEE. CDR3 nucleotides: TGTGCCAGCAGCGTAGCCCCTCGGGATGGGTTAGCGGGAACCCCCTACGAGCAGTACTTC. Translation: CASSVAPRDGLAGTPYEQYF.